This TCR beta chain was found in a study of shared clonotypes between healthy human individuals. Findings and limits, study-wide: Richness estimates generally favored naive over memory subsets. Generation probabilities were higher for clonotypes shared across all four sorted-subset donors than for unshared ones.

This CDR3 has 18 residues. Germline CDR1 is SGHVS and CDR2 is FNYEAQ. Trimming at V came to 0 bases and at J to 4 bases, leaving 4 bases not matched to a gene. Genomic DNA of each subset was evenly split across several immunoSEQ plates. The table came from immunoSEQ multiplex PCR; TCRdb's copy has only in-frame clones and leaves some out. The sample records roughly 1 million clones, around 82% being singletons. For this clone: Its antigen is not identified.

V and J are TRBV7-6 and TRBJ2-1; 15 positions match TRBD2. The receptor comes from a man between 18 and 29 years old in good health. Some clones in this sample may be carry-over from other donors' samples. The sequenced sample consisted of memory CD4+ T cells from PBMCs. Subset: CD45RA-negative fraction. The CDR3 loop reads CASSLAWTSGREYNEQFF. For the CDR3, the DNA is TGTGCCAGCAGCTTAGCCTGGACTAGCGGGAGGGAATACAATGAGCAGTTCTTC.